This T cell receptor (beta chain) stems from a study of blood T cells in healthy people across ages. Together with a sample-barcoded 5' primer, a J-beta primer mix was included in a second PCR lasting about 6 to 11 cycles. TCRdb re-called the 5' RACE reads through MiXCR, storing one row per CDR3 protein. The table shows approximately 1.5 million distinct CDR3 sequences, with approximately 42% occurring only once. Per germline, CDR1 SQVTM and CDR2 ANQGSEA. The V segment lost 3 bases and the J segment 1 base; nucleotides outside the gene matches: 2. The CDR3 sequence is 14 residues long. The source material was blood. The chain joins TRBV29-1 to TRBJ2-2; 7 bases align to TRBD2. The clonotype comes from a woman under 30 in good health. CDR3 sequence reads: CSVDLAENTGELFF. In DNA, the CDR3 is TGCAGCGTTGACCTAGCGGAGAACACCGGGGAGCTGTTTTTT.